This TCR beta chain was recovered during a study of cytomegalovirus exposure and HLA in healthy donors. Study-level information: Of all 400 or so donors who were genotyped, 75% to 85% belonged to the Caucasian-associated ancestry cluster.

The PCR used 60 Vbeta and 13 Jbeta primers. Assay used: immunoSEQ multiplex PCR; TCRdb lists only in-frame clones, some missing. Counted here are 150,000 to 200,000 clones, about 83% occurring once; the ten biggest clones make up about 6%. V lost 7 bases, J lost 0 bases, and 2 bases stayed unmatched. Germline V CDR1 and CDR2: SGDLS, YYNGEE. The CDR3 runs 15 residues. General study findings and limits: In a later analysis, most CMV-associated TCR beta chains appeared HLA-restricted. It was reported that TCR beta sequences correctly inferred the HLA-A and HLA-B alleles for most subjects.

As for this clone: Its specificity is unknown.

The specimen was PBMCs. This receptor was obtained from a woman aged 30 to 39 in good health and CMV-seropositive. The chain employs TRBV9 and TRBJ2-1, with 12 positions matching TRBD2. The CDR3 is CASGLAGLSYNEQFF. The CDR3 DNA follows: TGTGCCAGCGGACTAGCGGGGCTCTCCTACAATGAGCAGTTCTTC.